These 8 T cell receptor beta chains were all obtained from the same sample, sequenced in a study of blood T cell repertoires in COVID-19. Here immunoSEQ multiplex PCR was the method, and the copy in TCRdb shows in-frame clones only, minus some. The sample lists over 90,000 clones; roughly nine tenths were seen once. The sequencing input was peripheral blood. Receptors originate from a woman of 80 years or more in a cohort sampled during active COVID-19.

CDR3 nucleotide sequence: TGTGCCAGCAGACGGCGTGAGGGGGGGACTGAAGCTTTCTTT. As protein: CASRRREGGTEAFF. The chain carries TRBV28 and TRBJ1-1; tentative D call: TRBD1 (6 bases). Germline V gives CDR1 MDHEN, CDR2 SYDVKM. V was pared by 6 bases and J by 5 bases, with 16 bases between. The CDR3 runs to 14 residues.

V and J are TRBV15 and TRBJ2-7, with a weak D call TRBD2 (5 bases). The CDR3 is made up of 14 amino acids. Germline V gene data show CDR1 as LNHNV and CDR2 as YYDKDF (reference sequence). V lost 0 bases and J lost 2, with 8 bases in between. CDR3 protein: CATSRETNPYEQYF. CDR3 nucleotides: TGTGCCACCAGCAGAGAGACTAACCCCTACGAGCAGTACTTC.

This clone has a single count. CDR3 amino acids: CASSRDRSDNEQFF. CDR3 nucleotides: TGTGCCAGCAGCCGGGACAGGAGTGACAATGAGCAGTTCTTC. The rearrangement uses TRBV6-2 or TRBV6-3 and TRBJ2-1; 8 nucleotides line up with TRBD1. The CDR3 spans 14 residues. CDR1 and CDR2 (germline): MNHEY, SVGEGT. V dropped 6 bases and J dropped 5; count of bases not matched to a gene: 6.

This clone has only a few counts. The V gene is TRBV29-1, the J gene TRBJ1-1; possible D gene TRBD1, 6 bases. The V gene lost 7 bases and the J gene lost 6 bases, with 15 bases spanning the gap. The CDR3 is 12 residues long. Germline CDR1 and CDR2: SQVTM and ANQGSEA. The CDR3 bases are TGCAGCGCCCGGATTCAGGGGTCTGAAGCTTTCTTT. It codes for CSARIQGSEAFF.

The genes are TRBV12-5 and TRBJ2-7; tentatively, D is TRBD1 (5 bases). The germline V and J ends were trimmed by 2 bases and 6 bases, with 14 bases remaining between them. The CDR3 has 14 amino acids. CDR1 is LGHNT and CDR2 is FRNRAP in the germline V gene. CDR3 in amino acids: CASGLPPRDFEQYF. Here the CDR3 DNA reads TGTGCTAGTGGTTTGCCACCCAGGGATTTCGAGCAGTACTTC. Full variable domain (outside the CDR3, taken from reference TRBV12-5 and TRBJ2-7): DARVTQTPRHKVTEMGQEVTMRCQPILGHNTVFWYRQTMMQGLELLAYFRNRAPLDDSGMPKDRFSAEMPDATLATLKIQPSEPRDSAVYFCASGLPPRDFEQYFGPGTRLTVT.

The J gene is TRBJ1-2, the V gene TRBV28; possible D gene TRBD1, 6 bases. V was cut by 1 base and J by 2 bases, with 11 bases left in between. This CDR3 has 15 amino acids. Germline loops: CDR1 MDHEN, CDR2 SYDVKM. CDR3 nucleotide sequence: TGTGCCAGCAGTTTATCCACAGGGTTAAACTATGGCTACACCTTC. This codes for CASSLSTGLNYGYTF.

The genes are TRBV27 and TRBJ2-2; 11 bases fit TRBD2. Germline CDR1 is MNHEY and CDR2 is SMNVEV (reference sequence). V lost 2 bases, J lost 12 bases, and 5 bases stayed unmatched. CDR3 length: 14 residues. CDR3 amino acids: CASSLLGTSGKLFF. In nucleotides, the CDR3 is TGTGCCAGCAGTTTACTAGGGACTAGCGGAAAGCTGTTTTTT.

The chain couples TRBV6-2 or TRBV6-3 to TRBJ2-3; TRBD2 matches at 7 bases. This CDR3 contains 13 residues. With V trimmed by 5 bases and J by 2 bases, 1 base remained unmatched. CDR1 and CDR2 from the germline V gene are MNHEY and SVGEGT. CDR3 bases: TGTGCCAGCAGTCGGGACTACACAGATACGCAGTATTTT. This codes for CASSRDYTDTQYF.